The 28 T cell receptor beta chains below all came from one sample that was sequenced in a study of T cell repertoires in Merkel cell carcinoma. Clones were read by immunoSEQ multiplex PCR, and TCRdb kept only the in-frame ones, dropping some. In the table there are 13,000 to 15,000 clones, roughly four fifths of which are singletons. Sequencing was carried out using tumor tissue. The origin of the receptors is an adult with Merkel cell carcinoma.

J is TRBJ2-2 and V is TRBV9, with D possibly TRBD2 on 5 matching bases. The CDR3 length is 13 residues. Germline-derived CDR1 and CDR2 are SGDLS and YYNGEE. Trimming left V 4 bases short and J 6 bases short, with 10 bases between. This CDR3 reads CASSLAVAGELFF. The DNA of the CDR3 is TGTGCCAGCAGCCTAGCCGTTGCCGGGGAGCTGTTTTTT.

This clone was found once. The CDR3 region is CATGEGGAFF. CDR3 in DNA: TGTGCCACCGGAGAGGGGGGGGCTTTCTTT. V usage is TRBV27 and J usage is TRBJ1-1, with D possibly matching TRBD1 (6 bases). The CDR3 runs to 10 residues. Germline assignment: CDR1 MNHEY and CDR2 SMNVEV (reference sequence). The ends were cut back, 10 bases at V and 11 bases at J, with 14 bases in the middle.

This chain joins TRBV27 and TRBJ1-2; D uncertain. The CDR3 covers 14 residues. Trimming left V 6 bases short and J 0 bases short, with 11 bases between. Germline lookup yields CDR1 MNHEY and CDR2 SMNVEV (reference sequence). CDR3 sequence (DNA): TGTGCCAGCAGAAGGACGCAAGCTAACTATGGCTACACCTTC. It specifies CASRRTQANYGYTF.

This clone is categorized as medium-sized. This chain uses TRBV7-2 with TRBJ2-1; D remains ambiguous. The V gene lost 3 bases and the J gene lost 6 bases, with 6 bases spanning the gap. The CDR3 consists of 12 residues. Germline values: CDR1 SGHTA, CDR2 FQGNSA. The CDR3 bases are TGTGCCAGCAGCTTCCTAGGCAATGAGCAGTTCTTC. Translation gives CASSFLGNEQFF.

This chain connects TRBV3-1 (or the pseudogene TRBV3-2) to TRBJ2-7; 9 bases agree with TRBD2. CDR1 and CDR2 (germline): LGHDT, YNNKEL (reference sequence). V was clipped by 1 base and J by 3 bases; unmatched bases: 4. This CDR3 spans 15 amino acids. The CDR3, as DNA: TGTGCCAGCAGCCAAGGGTTAGCGGGGGTCTACGAGCAGTACTTC. It specifies CASSQGLAGVYEQYF.

The gene calls are TRBV24-1 and TRBJ1-1; D gene ambiguous. In germline, CDR1 is KGHDR, CDR2 SFDVKD. Trimming cost V 2 bases and J 4 bases, with 13 bases left between them. The CDR3 consists of 15 residues. The CDR3 spells CATSDSGVDGTEAFF. CDR3 bases: TGTGCCACCAGTGATTCCGGGGTCGACGGCACTGAAGCTTTCTTT.

V is TRBV6-5 and J is TRBJ2-3; 8 bases match TRBD2. There are 14 residues in the CDR3. Per the germline V gene, CDR1 is MNHEY and CDR2 is SVGAGI. V lost 6 bases, J lost 4 bases, and 6 bases stayed unmatched. Here the CDR3 reads CASSTGGASDTQYF. DNA of the CDR3: TGTGCCAGCAGCACCGGGGGGGCCTCAGATACGCAGTATTTT.

The chain combines TRBV7-8 with TRBJ1-3; D possibly corresponds to TRBD1 (5 bases). This CDR3 is built from 15 residues. Trimming left V 0 bases short and J 0 bases short, with 6 bases between. Germline CDR1 and CDR2: SGHVS and FQNEAQ. Here the CDR3 reads CASSLATDSGNTIYF. DNA of the CDR3: TGTGCCAGCAGCTTAGCGACAGACTCTGGAAACACCATATATTTT. The full variable domain, rest sourced from reference TRBV7-8 and TRBJ1-3, is GAGVSQSPRYKVAKRGQDVALRCDPISGHVSLFWYQQALGQGPEFLTYFQNEAQLDKSGLPSDRFFAERPEGSVSTLKIQRTQQEDSAVYLCASSLATDSGNTIYFGEGSWLTVV.

This chain links TRBV2 with TRBJ2-7; 7 bases are shared with TRBD1. Trimming removed 0 bases from V and 6 bases from J; junction bases left unmatched: 8. This CDR3 has 15 amino acids. Per germline, CDR1 SNHLY and CDR2 FYNNEI. The CDR3 coding sequence is TGTGCCAGCAGTGAAGCGACAGGGCGTCTCGGCGAGCAGTACTTC. It translates to CASSEATGRLGEQYF.

The chain recombines TRBV5-1 with TRBJ2-5; 11 bases are a match to TRBD1. The junction had 3 bases not matched to a gene; V was cut back by 0 bases and J by 5 bases. The CDR3 loop spans 15 amino acids. Germline CDR1 and CDR2: SGHRS and YFSETQ. CDR3 loop: CASSLGTGGGETQYF. In nucleotides, the CDR3 is TGCGCCAGCAGCTTGGGGACAGGGGGCGGCGAGACCCAGTACTTC.

The chain joins TRBV27 to TRBJ2-6, with 7 bases identical to TRBD1. The junction had 3 bases not matched to a gene; V was cut back by 5 bases and J by 2 bases. The CDR3 contains 15 residues. CDR1 MNHEY and CDR2 SMNVEV come from the germline V gene (reference sequence). The CDR3 coding sequence is TGTGCCAGCAGTCGACAGGGTCCTGGGGCCAACGTCCTGACTTTC. This codes for CASSRQGPGANVLTF.

This chain uses TRBV7-9 with TRBJ1-4; D is uncertain. CDR1 and CDR2 from the germline V gene are SEHNR and FQNEAQ (reference sequence). The CDR3 runs to 11 residues. This CDR3 reads CAFSREEKLFF. The CDR3 DNA is TGTGCTTTTAGTCGGGAAGAAAAACTGTTTTTT. The variable domain in full, with the rest retrieved from reference TRBV7-9 and TRBJ1-4, is DTGVSQNPRHKITKRGQNVTFRCDPISEHNRLYWYRQTLGQGPEFLTYFQNEAQLEKSRLLSDRFSAERPKGSFSTLEIQRTEQGDSAMYLCAFSREEKLFFGSGTQLSVL.

The rearrangement joins TRBV13 to TRBJ1-6, with 8 bases aligning to TRBD1. CDR1 is PRHDT and CDR2 is FYEKMQ in the germline V gene (reference sequence). The CDR3 is 15 residues long. The trim removed 5 bases at V and 11 bases at J, leaving 11 bases unmatched. CDR3 DNA sequence: TGTGCCAGCAGCAGCTCGGGACAGGCGCGAACACCCCTCCACTTT. Its translation is CASSSSGQARTPLHF.

V is TRBV6-2 or TRBV6-3 and J is TRBJ1-1; D unclear. V was clipped by 0 bases and J by 5 bases, with 7 bases between them. CDR3 size: 13 residues. CDR1 MNHEY and CDR2 SVGEGT come from the germline V gene. The CDR3: CASSYSGKTEAFF. The DNA for the CDR3 is TGTGCCAGCAGTTACTCGGGGAAGACTGAAGCTTTCTTT.

The J gene is TRBJ2-1, the V gene TRBV7-2; possible D gene TRBD2, 5 bases. Per germline, CDR1 SGHTA and CDR2 FQGNSA. With 6 bases removed from V and 4 bases from J, the gap between germline ends came to 28 bases. The CDR3 is 19 amino acids. CDR3 in DNA: TGTGCCAGCAGGTCCTCCAGCCAACGTGAGCGGCTACGGTACAATGAGCAGTTCTTC. It yields the protein CASRSSSQRERLRYNEQFF.

Only one count was recorded for this clone. The rearrangement links TRBV7-3 to TRBJ1-4; no clear D gene. Looked up from germline, CDR1 is SGHTA and CDR2 is FQGTGA. CDR3 size: 15 residues. V was shortened by 4 bases and J by 3 bases, with 12 bases between the two germline ends. The CDR3 sequence is CASSYLFGANEKLFF. CDR3 coding DNA: TGTGCCAGCAGCTACCTCTTTGGGGCTAATGAAAAACTGTTTTTT.

The chain combines TRBV7-8 with TRBJ1-2; 8 bases fit TRBD1. The germline V gene encodes CDR1 SGHVS and CDR2 FQNEAQ. With 5 bases clipped from V and 3 bases from J, the junction kept 5 bases outside the gene matches. CDR3 size: 14 residues. The CDR3 sequence is CASSVQGADYGYTF. The CDR3 nucleotides read TGTGCCAGCAGCGTCCAGGGGGCTGACTATGGCTACACCTTC.

This chain joins TRBV19 and TRBJ2-1; 8 nucleotides line up with TRBD2. J gave up 7 bases and V 10 bases, and 15 bases lay outside the gene matches. Germline-derived CDR1 and CDR2 are LNHDA and SQIVND (reference sequence). This CDR3 is 15 amino acids long. The CDR3 loop is CATQKPGGPENEQFF. As DNA, the CDR3 is TGTGCCACGCAGAAGCCGGGAGGGCCCGAAAATGAGCAGTTCTTC.

This chain uses TRBV10-3 with TRBJ2-2, with 12 bases fitting TRBD2. Trimming took 8 bases from V and 2 from J; bases not matched to a gene: 9. This CDR3 spans 17 amino acids. The germline CDR1 and CDR2 sequences are ENHRY and SYGVKD. The CDR3 sequence is CAILDLAGGPNTGELFF. As DNA, the CDR3 is TGTGCCATCCTTGATCTAGCGGGGGGGCCTAACACCGGGGAGCTGTTTTTT.

The chain has TRBV7-9 and TRBJ2-5, with D hard to call. This CDR3 is built from 14 residues. Trimming took 5 bases from V and 2 from J, leaving 12 bases between them. Germline values: CDR1 SEHNR, CDR2 FQNEAQ (reference sequence). The CDR3 protein is CASSQQYSQETQYF. The CDR3 region has the DNA TGTGCCAGCAGCCAACAATACAGTCAAGAGACCCAGTACTTC. The full variable domain, with the rest looked up from reference TRBV7-9 and TRBJ2-5, is DTGVSQNPRHKITKRGQNVTFRCDPISEHNRLYWYRQTLGQGPEFLTYFQNEAQLEKSRLLSDRFSAERPKGSFSTLEIQRTEQGDSAMYLCASSQQYSQETQYFGPGTRLLVL.

The genes are TRBV27 and TRBJ1-2; 8 bases agree with TRBD1. Per the germline V gene, CDR1 is MNHEY and CDR2 is SMNVEV (reference sequence). The CDR3 length is 16 residues. Losses at the gene ends were 3 bases for V and 5 bases for J; bases not matched to a gene: 11. The CDR3 loop is CASSFLPDRAPYGYTF. For the CDR3, the DNA is TGTGCCAGCAGTTTCTTACCGGACAGGGCACCTTATGGCTACACCTTC.

The CDR3 DNA sequence: TGTGCCAGCAGCCCAATCTCTGGAGGAAACACCATATATTTT. Translation gives CASSPISGGNTIYF. This chain links TRBV3-1 (or the pseudogene TRBV3-2) with TRBJ1-3; D unclear. V lost 4 bases and J lost 4, with 11 bases in between. CDR3 length equals 14 residues. Germline assignment: CDR1 LGHDT and CDR2 YNNKEL (reference sequence).

This clone has more than one count but fewer than ten. V is TRBV7-9 and J is TRBJ1-2; no definite D call. The germline gives CDR1 SEHNR, CDR2 FQNEAQ (reference sequence). Trimming shortened V by 5 bases and J by 0 bases, and 13 bases separated the two germline ends. The CDR3 consists of 15 residues. In nucleotides, the CDR3 is TGTGCCAGCAGCATCCTCCTGGGAGCTAACTATGGCTACACCTTC. Residues: CASSILLGANYGYTF.

This chain joins TRBV9 and TRBJ2-5; the D call may be TRBD1 or TRBD2 (6 bases each). Between the trimmed V and J ends, which lost 4 bases and 1 base, there was a span of 23 bases. The CDR3 runs 18 residues. In germline, CDR1 is SGDLS, CDR2 YYNGEE. This CDR3 reads CASSTRGPEGLVQETQYF. The CDR3 DNA sequence: TGTGCCAGCAGCACCCGGGGGCCCGAGGGGCTTGTCCAAGAGACCCAGTACTTC. Variable domain in full (rest from reference TRBV9 and TRBJ2-5): DSGVTQTPKHLITATGQRVTLRCSPRSGDLSVYWYQQSLDQGLQFLIQYYNGEERAKGNILERFSAQQFPDLHSELNLSSLELGDSALYFCASSTRGPEGLVQETQYFGPGTRLLVL.

CDR3 coding DNA: TGTGCCAGCTCACTGACAGCGAGATCCTTCTACGAGCAGTACTTC. This codes for CASSLTARSFYEQYF. This rearrangement joins TRBV18 to TRBJ2-7; a possible D gene is TRBD1 (5 bases). V gave up 4 bases and J gave up 3 bases, with 16 bases separating them. CDR3 length equals 15 residues. From germline, CDR1 is KGHSH and CDR2 LQKENI.

The chain combines TRBV5-5 with TRBJ2-3; no definite D call. Germline V lookup: CDR1 SGHKS, CDR2 YYEKEE (reference sequence). The CDR3 totals 15 residues. The V end was cut by 2 bases, the J end by 0 bases, with 10 bases between. Here the CDR3 DNA reads TGTGCCAGCAGCTTTCCCAGTCCAAGCACAGATACGCAGTATTTT. This encodes CASSFPSPSTDTQYF.

This clone is categorized as large (0.1 to 1%). J is TRBJ1-1 and V is TRBV4-2; D ambiguous. The V gene lost 1 base and the J gene lost 0 bases, with 6 bases spanning the gap. This CDR3 is built from 14 residues. The germline gives CDR1 LGHNA, CDR2 YNFKEQ. CDR3 residues: CASSQGVMNTEAFF. CDR3 coding DNA: TGTGCCAGCAGCCAAGGGGTCATGAACACTGAAGCTTTCTTT.

This clone has just one count. The chain links TRBV6-5 to TRBJ2-3; no reliable D call. Trimming stripped 6 bases from V and 6 bases from J, with 16 bases between. Germline CDR1 is MNHEY and CDR2 is SVGAGI. The CDR3 runs 14 residues. The CDR3 DNA follows: TGTGCCAGCAGAGTTGGATTTTGGTCGGATACGCAGTATTTT. It is translated as CASRVGFWSDTQYF.